The 10 T cell receptor beta chains below come from one sample, sequenced in a study of tissue T cells after allogeneic stem cell transplantation. The time point denotes: mouse harvest day 14 after allogeneic transplant. The graft held 10^6 splenic CD5+ T cells and 10^7 T-cell-depleted bone marrow cells. Assay used: immunoSEQ multiplex PCR; TCRdb lists only in-frame clones, some missing. This repertoire shows 4,500 to 5,500 clones, about 48% found once; its top ten account for roughly a sixth. The source material was gut tissue. These TCRs come from a female BALB/c mouse given C57BL/6 T cells with graft-versus-host disease after an allogeneic hematopoietic cell transplant.

This clone was detected a few times. Genes here carry mouse names. The CDR3 end falls 1 residue outside the read, so it is completed with the germline J gene. The gene calls are TRBV3 and TRBJ2-7; TRBD2 aligns across 9 bases. The CDR3 has 14 residues. V trimming: 1 base; J trimming: 4 bases; junction bases outside the gene matches: 2. CDR1 and CDR2 from the germline V gene are SNHLY and FYNGKV (reference sequence). CDR3 region: CASSLETGGYEQYF. Partial CDR3 DNA: TGTGCCAGCAGCTTAGAGACTGGGGGTTATGAACAGTAC.

This clone was counted once. Genes here carry mouse names. The CDR3: CASSLEYNSPLYF. CDR3 bases read: TGTGCCAGCAGTCTGGAGTATAATTCGCCCCTCTAC. The chain uses TRBV26 and TRBJ1-6; D remains unclear. Read coverage stops 1 residue before the CDR3 terminus; the germline J gene supplies the remainder. TRBJ1-6 is marked as an open reading frame, function uncertain. V lost 2 bases to trimming and J lost 4 bases, with 3 bases between them. Germline lookup yields CDR1 KGHPV and CDR2 FQNQEV (reference sequence). The CDR3 totals 13 residues.

For this clone: The germline and genes are mouse ones. The read finishes 1 residue shy of the CDR3 end, and the germline J gene is used to complete it. This chain uses TRBV19 with TRBJ1-4; TRBD1 agrees at 10 bases. CDR1 is FNHDT, CDR2 SITEND, per germline (reference sequence). Trimming removed 2 bases from V and 7 bases from J; junction bases left unmatched: 5. The CDR3 has 15 residues. The DNA read from the CDR3 is TGTGCCAGCAGTATCCGGACAGGGGGGGGCGAAAGATTATTT. Its translation is CASSIRTGGGERLF. The complete CDR3 protein is CASSIRTGGGERLFF.

As regards this clone: Genes and germline come from the mouse. From the germline J gene comes the end of the CDR3, since the read stops 1 residue before it. The chain uses TRBV12-1 and TRBJ2-4, with 12 bases lining up with TRBD2. The germline V gene has CDR1 SGHSN and CDR2 HYEKVE. The CDR3 runs 14 residues. J lost 8 bases, V lost 0 bases, and 2 bases had no gene match. Partial CDR3 DNA: TGTGCCAGCTCTCTCGGGACTGGGGGGACCACCTTGTAC. It specifies CASSLGTGGTTLY. The complete CDR3 reads CASSLGTGGTTLYF.

In the case of this clone: Gene names and germline refer to mouse. The read ends 1 residue shy of where the CDR3 ends; the end is completed using the germline J gene. The chain joins TRBV26 to TRBJ2-7, with D unresolved. Trimming removed 4 bases from V and 4 bases from J, with 5 bases in between. Germline V gene lookup returns CDR1 KGHPV and CDR2 FQNQEV (reference sequence). CDR3 length equals 11 residues. CDR3 DNA (partial): TGTGCCAGCAGTCAAGGGTATGAACAGTAC. This encodes CASSQGYEQY. The entire CDR3 is CASSQGYEQYF.

Concerning this clone itself: Gene names follow the mouse nomenclature. The read falls 1 residue short of the CDR3 end, and the missing part is taken from the germline J gene. The gene calls are TRBV23 and TRBJ2-3; the D segment call TRBD2 is taken from the table without a DNA check. There are 15 residues in the CDR3. Germline V gene sequence: CDR1 KGHTA, CDR2 FQNQQP. CDR3 loop: CSSSQITTSAETLYF. CDR3 DNA, as far as it was read: TGCTCCAGCAGTCAAATAACTACTAGTGCAGAAACGCTGTAT.

Points on this clone: Here the gene names and germline are mouse. The read is 1 residue too short to cover the CDR3 end, so that end is filled in from the germline J gene. V and J are TRBV26 and TRBJ1-1; D is perhaps TRBD1 (5 bases). This CDR3 spans 14 amino acids. Trimming shortened V by 2 bases and J by 5 bases, and 12 bases separated the two germline ends. The germline CDR1 and CDR2 sequences are KGHPV and FQNQEV (reference sequence). This chain's CDR3 is CASSLGREGTEVFF. The covered CDR3 bases are TGTGCCAGCAGTCTGGGCAGGGAGGGGACAGAAGTCTTC.

This clone is termed medium-sized (0.01 to 0.1%). The gene symbols are mouse symbols. Read sequence stops 1 residue before the CDR3 end, and the germline J gene provides the missing end. The gene calls are TRBV15 and TRBJ1-4; 8 bases are shared with TRBD1. In germline, CDR1 is SGHND, CDR2 FRSKSL. The CDR3 spans 15 residues. The V gene end was trimmed by 5 bases and the J gene end by 0 bases; junction bases not matched to a gene: 2. The CDR3 loop reads CASSRQGISNERLFF. The DNA read from the CDR3 is TGTGCCAGCAGTCGACAGGGGATTTCCAACGAAAGATTATTT.

Notes on this clone: The genes are named according to mouse. Read coverage stops 1 residue before the CDR3 terminus; the germline J gene supplies the remainder. This rearrangement joins TRBV13-1 to TRBJ1-5; weak D call: TRBD1 (6 bases). CDR1 is NSHNY, CDR2 SYGAGN, per germline. V was shortened by 1 base and J by 8 bases, with 7 bases between the two germline ends. This CDR3 has 12 residues. The CDR3 loop is CASSDRGKAPLF. CDR3 bases read: TGTGCCAGCAGTGATAGGGGGAAGGCTCCGCTT.

With respect to this clone: Mouse gene names apply. The read is 1 residue too short to cover the CDR3 end, so that end is filled in from the germline J gene. The chain uses TRBV12-2 and TRBJ2-3; D is perhaps TRBD1 (6 bases). Trimming stripped 0 bases from V and 0 bases from J, with 9 bases between. The germline V gene encodes CDR1 SGHLS and CDR2 HYDKME. The CDR3 has 15 residues. CDR3 protein: CASSLEGVSAETLYF. The sequenced CDR3 bases are TGTGCCAGCTCTCTCGAGGGGGTTAGTGCAGAAACGCTGTAT.